The 29 T cell receptor beta chains in this list originate from one sample, sequenced in a study of T cells in localized non-small cell lung cancer. Some clones are missing from TCRdb's copy, which holds only in-frame ones; the method was immunoSEQ multiplex PCR. The sample lists 26,000 or so clones, around 85% occurring once. The source was peripheral blood, collected before any cancer treatment. Every receptor here comes from a female donor at least 60 years old with stage II squamous cell lung carcinoma.

The chain combines TRBV7-9 with TRBJ2-3, with unresolved D. The ends were cut back, 5 bases at V and 6 bases at J, with 15 bases in the middle. Per germline, CDR1 SEHNR and CDR2 FQNEAQ (reference sequence). This CDR3 has 14 amino acids. CDR3 in amino acids: CASSPGWSVDTQYF. The DNA for the CDR3 is TGTGCCAGCAGCCCCGGCTGGAGCGTGGATACGCAGTATTTT.

J is TRBJ2-7 and V is TRBV28, with 10 nucleotides matching TRBD1. Germline assignment: CDR1 MDHEN and CDR2 SYDVKM. V lost 2 bases, J lost 6 bases, and 4 bases stayed unmatched. CDR3 length: 14 residues. The CDR3 bases are TGTGCCAGCAGTTTAATGACAGGGGGCGCCGAGCAGTACTTC. Its protein is CASSLMTGGAEQYF.

The rearrangement uses TRBV11-2 and TRBJ1-2; 7 bases align to TRBD1. CDR1 and CDR2 (germline): SGHAT, FQNNGV. V dropped 5 bases and J dropped 8; count of bases not matched to a gene: 8. This CDR3 region has 13 residues. Here the CDR3 DNA reads TGTGCCAGCAGCCCTGACAGGGTTTTAGGCTACACCTTC. Its translation: CASSPDRVLGYTF.

The rearrangement uses TRBV5-1 and TRBJ2-6; D not resolved. The germline CDR1 and CDR2 sequences are SGHRS and YFSETQ. The CDR3 sequence is 16 residues long. V was trimmed by 6 bases and J by 0 bases, leaving 13 bases between them. Written as DNA, the CDR3 is TGCGCCAGCAACGGCCGAGACACCTCTGGGGCCAACGTCCTGACTTTC. As protein: CASNGRDTSGANVLTF.

V gene TRBV10-3 combines with J gene TRBJ1-2, with 9 bases fitting TRBD1. With V trimmed by 4 bases and J by 4 bases, 7 bases remained unmatched. Per germline, CDR1 ENHRY and CDR2 SYGVKD. The CDR3 length is 15 residues. The CDR3 DNA is TGTGCCATCAGTGCACCGGGACAGGGAAGCTATGGCTACACCTTC. Translation gives CAISAPGQGSYGYTF.

The chain joins TRBV7-3 to TRBJ1-2; D possibly corresponds to TRBD1 (6 bases). There are 13 residues in the CDR3. Per the germline V gene, CDR1 is SGHTA and CDR2 is FQGTGA. Trimming removed 3 bases at V and 7 bases at J, with 12 bases between. This chain's CDR3 is CASSFGGLGGYTF. The DNA for the CDR3 is TGTGCCAGCAGCTTCGGGGGGCTGGGTGGCTACACCTTC.

The V call is TRBV11-2, the J call TRBJ2-2; a weak D match, TRBD1 (5 bases). The CDR3 loop spans 18 amino acids. Germline V CDR1 and CDR2: SGHAT, FQNNGV. Trimming stripped 1 base from V and 1 base from J, with 16 bases between. The CDR3 is CASSLGSYGARNTGELFF. In DNA, the CDR3 is TGTGCCAGCAGCTTAGGGTCCTATGGGGCGCGGAACACCGGGGAGCTGTTTTTT.

This clone was picked up a small number of times. This sequence joins TRBV28 and TRBJ1-1; tentative D call: TRBD1 (5 bases). Germline V gene data show CDR1 as MDHEN and CDR2 as SYDVKM. The V end lost 5 bases, the J end lost 4 bases, and 14 bases lay between the germline ends. The CDR3 spans 14 residues. The CDR3 bases are TGTGCCAGCAGTCTCCCGGGGGGGGGCACTGAAGCTTTCTTT. It specifies CASSLPGGGTEAFF.

As regards this clone: A single base separates this from a much larger clone, so it may be a read error. Other DNA sequences in the sample encode the same CDR3. The chain couples TRBV7-9 to TRBJ2-7; D is uncertain. CDR1 and CDR2 (germline): SEHNR, FQNEAQ (reference sequence). The CDR3 contains 12 residues. The CDR3, as DNA: TGTGCCAGCAGCCCCGACGGCTACGAACAGTACTTC. This gives the protein CASSPDGYEQYF.

The gene calls are TRBV19 and TRBJ1-2, with a tentative D call TRBD1 (5 bases). Per germline, CDR1 LNHDA and CDR2 SQIVND (reference sequence). The V and J ends lost 8 bases and 1 base respectively, with 11 bases between them. The CDR3 covers 13 residues. The CDR3 here is CASWGRVNYGYTF. The CDR3, as DNA: TGTGCCAGTTGGGGGAGGGTTAACTATGGCTACACCTTC.

The chain has TRBV11-2 and TRBJ2-4, with D possibly being TRBD2 (5 bases). The CDR3 extends over 11 amino acids. V shed 6 bases and J shed 9 bases, with 9 bases lying between them. CDR1 is SGHAT and CDR2 is FQNNGV in the germline V gene. The CDR3 loop is CASRTGVIQYF. In DNA, the CDR3 is TGTGCCAGCAGGACCGGGGTCATTCAGTACTTC.

This clone was observed a few times. The V and J genes are TRBV7-9 and TRBJ1-1, with D perhaps TRBD1 (5 bases). The V end lost 7 bases, the J end lost 1 base, and 7 bases lay between the germline ends. From germline, CDR1 is SEHNR and CDR2 FQNEAQ (reference sequence). The CDR3 loop spans 12 amino acids. As DNA, the CDR3 is TGTGCCAGCAATAGGGGGAACACTGAAGCTTTCTTT. Translation: CASNRGNTEAFF.

Concerning this clone itself: The sample has other DNA sequences that encode this CDR3 too. This rearrangement joins TRBV2 to TRBJ1-2; 7 bases line up with TRBD1. Germline CDR1 SNHLY, CDR2 FYNNEI. CDR3 length: 16 residues. The junction had 9 bases not matched to a gene; V was cut back by 5 bases and J by 0 bases. The CDR3 bases are TGTGCCAGCAGTAGGGGACAGTTAGAAGCTAACTATGGCTACACCTTC. This gives the protein CASSRGQLEANYGYTF.

The chain employs TRBV7-2 and TRBJ1-5; 8 bases fit TRBD1. This CDR3 comprises 14 residues. V shed 5 bases and J 4 bases; nucleotides not matched to a gene: 4. CDR1 is SGHTA, CDR2 FQGNSA, per germline. CDR3 loop: CASSPQGGNQPQHF. The DNA of the CDR3 is TGTGCCAGCAGCCCACAGGGGGGAAATCAGCCCCAGCATTTT.

The chain employs TRBV7-9 and TRBJ1-3; 7 nucleotides line up with TRBD1. Germline CDR1 and CDR2: SEHNR and FQNEAQ (reference sequence). This CDR3 spans 15 amino acids. The junction had 6 bases not matched to a gene; V was cut back by 5 bases and J by 2 bases. CDR3 sequence (DNA): TGTGCCAGCAGCCCAACAGGGGAGGCTGGAAACACCATATATTTT. This gives the protein CASSPTGEAGNTIYF. Variable domain in full (rest from reference TRBV7-9 and TRBJ1-3): DTGVSQNPRHKITKRGQNVTFRCDPISEHNRLYWYRQTLGQGPEFLTYFQNEAQLEKSRLLSDRFSAERPKGSFSTLEIQRTEQGDSAMYLCASSPTGEAGNTIYFGEGSWLTVV.

J is TRBJ2-7 and V is TRBV11-2; 7 nucleotides agree with TRBD2. Germline CDR1 SGHAT, CDR2 FQNNGV. There are 14 residues in the CDR3. V trimming: 1 base; J trimming: 2 bases; junction bases outside the gene matches: 2. The CDR3 bases are TGTGCCAGCAGCTTAGCGGGGGGACCCTACGAGCAGTACTTC. Its translation: CASSLAGGPYEQYF.

In this sample, this clone turned up a few times. V usage is TRBV5-1 and J usage is TRBJ2-1; 7 bases are a match to TRBD2. The germline gives CDR1 SGHRS, CDR2 YFSETQ. V lost 3 bases, J lost 5 bases, and 2 bases stayed unmatched. The CDR3 sequence is 13 residues long. CDR3 nucleotide sequence: TGCGCCAGCAGCTCCGGGACTAACAATGAGCAGTTCTTC. Translation: CASSSGTNNEQFF.

This chain links TRBV27 with TRBJ1-2, with D possibly matching TRBD1 (6 bases). Germline lookup yields CDR1 MNHEY and CDR2 SMNVEV (reference sequence). This CDR3 has 13 residues. V was clipped by 1 base and J by 7 bases, with 10 bases between them. The chain's CDR3 is CASSLWGGSGYTF. DNA of the CDR3: TGTGCCAGCAGTTTATGGGGGGGCTCTGGCTACACCTTC.

The chain has TRBV19 and TRBJ2-6, with 11 bases fitting TRBD2. Per germline, CDR1 LNHDA and CDR2 SQIVND (reference sequence). Losses at the gene ends were 6 bases for V and 2 bases for J; bases not matched to a gene: 6. The CDR3 length is 17 residues. CDR3 DNA sequence: TGTGCCAGTAGCGAGATAGCGGGAGGGCCTGGGGCCAACGTCCTGACTTTC. As protein: CASSEIAGGPGANVLTF.

The chain joins TRBV6-6 to TRBJ1-1; possible D gene TRBD1, 5 bases. Germline CDR1 is MNHNY and CDR2 is SVGAGI (reference sequence). This CDR3 comprises 14 residues. V lost 7 bases to trimming and J lost 2 bases, with 14 bases between them. The DNA for the CDR3 is TGTGCCAGCAACAAACGGGGGAAAAACACTGAAGCTTTCTTT. Amino acid sequence: CASNKRGKNTEAFF.

DNA for the CDR3: TGTGCCAGCAGCTTAGATCCTACAGACTACGAGCAGTACTTC. Protein sequence: CASSLDPTDYEQYF. This chain links TRBV11-3 with TRBJ2-7; D call uncertain. V was shortened by 0 bases and J by 3 bases, with 9 bases between the two germline ends. Germline CDR1 and CDR2: SGHNT and YENEEA. CDR3 length: 14 residues.

This clone was counted a few times. The chain has TRBV25-1 and TRBJ1-1, with TRBD1 identical over 7 bases. With V trimmed by 4 bases and J by 3 bases, 2 bases remained unmatched. Looked up from germline, CDR1 is MGHDK and CDR2 is SYGVNS. There are 13 residues in the CDR3. CDR3 in amino acids: CASSVGTDTEAFF. In nucleotides, the CDR3 is TGTGCCAGCAGTGTAGGGACAGACACTGAAGCTTTCTTT.

This chain joins TRBV7-9 and TRBJ1-5; maybe TRBD1 (5 bases). The CDR3 contains 12 residues. Between the trimmed V and J ends, which lost 5 bases and 7 bases, there was a span of 9 bases. CDR1 and CDR2 from the germline V gene are SEHNR and FQNEAQ (reference sequence). CDR3 residues: CASSLEGQPQHF. The CDR3 region has the DNA TGTGCCAGCAGCCTAGAGGGGCAGCCCCAGCATTTT. The full variable domain, its missing parts supplied by reference TRBV7-9 and TRBJ1-5, is DTGVSQNPRHKITKRGQNVTFRCDPISEHNRLYWYRQTLGQGPEFLTYFQNEAQLEKSRLLSDRFSAERPKGSFSTLEIQRTEQGDSAMYLCASSLEGQPQHFGDGTRLSIL.

The gene calls are TRBV2 and TRBJ2-5, with D possibly being TRBD1 (6 bases). The better agreement between TRBJ2-7 and the DNA end casts doubt on the J call. The CDR3 has 12 residues. Germline CDR1 and CDR2: SNHLY and FYNNEI. The CDR3: CASSGQSYEQYF. CDR3 DNA sequence: TGTGCCAGCTCCGGACAGTCCTACGAGCAGTACTTC.

This sequence joins TRBV29-1 and TRBJ2-5; 9 positions match TRBD2. This CDR3 is built from 17 residues. The germline V gene encodes CDR1 SQVTM and CDR2 ANQGSEA. The V gene end was trimmed by 3 bases and the J gene end by 4 bases; junction bases not matched to a gene: 15. The CDR3 spells CSVEGLLAGRERETQYF. The DNA for the CDR3 is TGCAGCGTTGAGGGCCTTCTAGCGGGAAGGGAGCGAGAGACCCAGTACTTC.

The chain couples TRBV6-1 to TRBJ2-7, with 7 bases identical to TRBD2. The length of the CDR3 is 13 residues. The V gene end was trimmed by 10 bases and the J gene end by 3 bases; junction bases not matched to a gene: 9. Looked up from germline, CDR1 is MNHNS and CDR2 is SASEGT. The CDR3 sequence: CATSLTSNYEQYF. The CDR3 DNA reads TGTGCCACCTCCCTGACTAGCAACTACGAGCAGTACTTC.

The J gene is TRBJ2-3, the V gene TRBV19; D perhaps matches TRBD2 (6 bases). The germline V and J ends were trimmed by 9 bases and 7 bases, with 20 bases remaining between them. From germline, CDR1 is LNHDA and CDR2 SQIVND (reference sequence). The CDR3 sequence is 14 residues long. The CDR3 DNA sequence: TGTGCCAGCCGTCGCGGGGATTTCGGGAATACGCAGTATTTT. Amino acids: CASRRGDFGNTQYF.

The V and J genes are TRBV5-4 and TRBJ2-5; 9 bases align to TRBD2. Trimming took 0 bases from V and 6 from J; bases not matched to a gene: 9. The germline V gene encodes CDR1 SGHNT and CDR2 YYREEE (reference sequence). CDR3 size: 16 residues. The CDR3 nucleotides are TGTGCCAGCAGCTTGGCCGGGCGGGAGGGTCAAAAGACCCAGTACTTC. Its translation: CASSLAGREGQKTQYF. The complete variable domain, with remaining parts taken from reference TRBV5-4 and TRBJ2-5, reads ETGVTQSPTHLIKTRGQQVTLRCSSQSGHNTVSWYQQALGQGPQFIFQYYREEENGRGNFPPRFSGLQFPNYSSELNVNALELDDSALYLCASSLAGREGQKTQYFGPGTRLLVL.

The chain recombines TRBV7-9 with TRBJ2-5; D is undetermined. V shed 10 bases and J shed 2 bases, with 17 bases lying between them. The CDR3 runs 14 residues. CDR1 and CDR2 from the germline V gene are SEHNR and FQNEAQ (reference sequence). The CDR3 DNA is TGTGCCATCGACCTTAGGACGGCTCAAGAGACCCAGTACTTC. Translation gives CAIDLRTAQETQYF.